These 12 T cell receptor beta chains came from one sample sequenced in a study of OX40 agonist ivuxolimab in advanced cancers. The table came from immunoSEQ multiplex PCR; TCRdb's copy has only in-frame clones and leaves some out. In the table there are 55,000 to 65,000 clones, about nine tenths of which are singletons. The specimen was CD4+ or CD8+ T cells sorted from blood, collected in a trial of the OX40 agonist ivuxolimab. These receptors were obtained from an adult with an advanced solid tumor such as melanoma, head and neck, liver or kidney cancer.

V usage is TRBV28 and J usage is TRBJ1-1; D is undetermined. The CDR3 consists of 17 residues. V lost 2 bases and J lost 1, with 17 bases in between. Per germline, CDR1 MDHEN and CDR2 SYDVKM. The CDR3 here is CASSLPPLSSANTEAFF. CDR3 nucleotide sequence: TGTGCCAGCAGTTTACCTCCCCTTTCGTCTGCGAACACTGAAGCTTTCTTT.

The chain is built from TRBV15 and TRBJ2-1; 11 nucleotides align to TRBD2. Looked up from germline, CDR1 is LNHNV and CDR2 is YYDKDF (reference sequence). V shed 0 bases and J 5 bases; nucleotides not matched to a gene: 12. CDR3 length: 19 residues. This CDR3 is CATSRDLVPLAGDHNEQFF. For the CDR3, the DNA is TGTGCCACCAGCAGAGATCTCGTCCCACTAGCGGGAGATCACAATGAGCAGTTCTTC.

This clone was seen once. This chain links TRBV4-1 with TRBJ2-4; D possibly corresponds to TRBD2 (6 bases). Germline-derived CDR1 and CDR2 are MGHRA and YSYEKL. Deletions cut 4 bases from V and 7 bases from J, with 20 bases between. The CDR3 has 16 amino acids. The chain's CDR3 is CASSPDPRGGPNIQYF. The CDR3 DNA follows: TGCGCCAGCAGCCCCGATCCACGCGGAGGGCCCAACATTCAGTACTTC.

The rearrangement links TRBV7-2 to TRBJ2-7; TRBD2 matches 16 bases. Trimming removed 5 bases from V and 5 bases from J; junction bases left unmatched: 9. This CDR3 region has 17 residues. Germline V CDR1 and CDR2: SGHTA, FQGNSA. The CDR3 DNA follows: TGTGCCAGCAGCCCCCCGGGACTAGCGGGAGGGATCCACGAGCAGTACTTC. Protein sequence: CASSPPGLAGGIHEQYF. The whole variable domain, filled in from reference TRBV7-2 and TRBJ2-7, reads GAGVSQSPSNKVTEKGKDVELRCDPISGHTALYWYRQSLGQGLEFLIYFQGNSAPDKSGLPSDRFSAERTGGSVSTLTIQRTQQEDSAVYLCASSPPGLAGGIHEQYFGPGTRLTVT.

Written as DNA, the CDR3 is TGCGCCAGCAGCTTACAGGGAAGTGGGCTGGATAATGAAAAACTGTTTTTT. Its translation: CASSLQGSGLDNEKLFF. The chain links TRBV5-1 to TRBJ1-4, with a possible D match to TRBD1 (6 bases). From germline, CDR1 is SGHRS and CDR2 YFSETQ. V dropped 2 bases and J dropped 4 bases, with 18 bases sitting between them. This CDR3 is built from 17 residues.

The chain employs TRBV5-4 and TRBJ2-7; possibly TRBD1 or TRBD2 for D (6 bases each). The CDR3 covers 16 residues. CDR1 is SGHNT and CDR2 is YYREEE in the germline V gene (reference sequence). V was shortened by 4 bases and J by 0 bases, with 17 bases between the two germline ends. Here the CDR3 DNA reads TGTGCCAGCAGCGGGGAGGTGCAGGGGAGCTCCTACGAGCAGTACTTC. This encodes CASSGEVQGSSYEQYF.

Note on this clone: Other DNA sequences in the sample encode the same CDR3. V usage is TRBV18 and J usage is TRBJ2-5; D unresolved. This CDR3 is 13 amino acids long. V lost 2 bases to trimming and J lost 5 bases, with 9 bases between them. Per germline, CDR1 KGHSH and CDR2 LQKENI. This chain's CDR3 is CASSPGIDETQYF. In DNA, the CDR3 is TGTGCCAGCTCACCAGGGATTGATGAGACCCAGTACTTC. The entire variable domain, with the rest obtained from reference TRBV18 and TRBJ2-5, is as follows: NAGVMQNPRHLVRRRGQEARLRCSPMKGHSHVYWYRQLPEEGLKFMVYLQKENIIDESGMPKERFSAEFPKEGPSILRIQQVVRGDSAAYFCASSPGIDETQYFGPGTRLLVL.

As to this clone: The junction and the germline gene differ at one end; a read error may be behind it. This specimen includes other DNA sequences encoding the same CDR3. The V call is TRBV14, the J call TRBJ1-2; D unresolved. Germline V gene data show CDR1 as SGHDN and CDR2 as FVKESK. The CDR3 runs to 12 residues. CDR3 coding DNA: TGTGCCAGCAGCCCCTGGTCCGATGGTTACACCTTC. This gives the protein CASSPWSDGYTF.

The gene calls are TRBV5-1 and TRBJ1-4; 12 bases align to TRBD1. The germline CDR1 and CDR2 sequences are SGHRS and YFSETQ. The J segment lost 8 bases and the V segment lost 0 bases, leaving 5 bases of the junction unmatched. The CDR3 loop spans 16 amino acids. For the CDR3, the DNA is TGCGCCAGCAGCTTGGCCAGGGGACAGGGGGCCGAAAAACTGTTTTTT. It codes for CASSLARGQGAEKLFF.

This chain links TRBV11-2 with TRBJ2-5; TRBD2 matches 11 bases. Trimming removed 0 bases from V and 4 bases from J; junction bases left unmatched: 4. CDR3 length: 16 residues. From germline, CDR1 is SGHAT and CDR2 FQNNGV. The DNA of the CDR3 is TGTGCCAGCAGCTTAGAGAGCGGGACTAGCGGAGAGACCCAGTACTTC. Its protein product is CASSLESGTSGETQYF.

V gene TRBV7-2 combines with J gene TRBJ2-1, with 7 bases fitting TRBD2. This CDR3 region has 14 residues. Per the germline V gene, CDR1 is SGHTA and CDR2 is FQGNSA. V lost 11 bases to trimming and J lost 4 bases; unmatched junction nucleotides: 11. The CDR3 DNA sequence: TGTGCCCCGGGAGGAGCGGAGCCTTACAATGAGCAGTTCTTC. This sequence encodes CAPGGAEPYNEQFF.

J is TRBJ1-2 and V is TRBV6-5; D is unresolved. Germline lookup yields CDR1 MNHEY and CDR2 SVGAGI. This CDR3 has 15 residues. V lost 5 bases and J 0 bases, leaving 13 bases between the germline ends. The DNA for the CDR3 is TGTGCCAGCAGTACTGGCGGAAAAGCTAACTATGGCTACACCTTC. This encodes CASSTGGKANYGYTF.